The 28 T cell receptor beta chains reported below all come from one sample, sequenced in a study of cytomegalovirus exposure and HLA in healthy donors. PCR amplification relied on 60 Vbeta primers (plus 13 Jbeta primers). This table comes from immunoSEQ multiplex PCR, and its TCRdb copy is limited to in-frame clones, with some not included. The data contain around 140,000 clones, roughly 9.6% of them singletons. Sequenced input: PBMCs. All receptors derive from a middle-aged woman in good health and CMV-seropositive.

The chain has TRBV18 and TRBJ1-4, with D possibly matching TRBD1 (6 bases). Germline lookup yields CDR1 KGHSH and CDR2 LQKENI. This CDR3 has 15 amino acids. Trimming cost V 3 bases and J 7 bases, with 15 bases left between them. CDR3 sequence (DNA): TGTGCCAGCTCACCGAGGGGGAGCGGGAGTGAAAAACTGTTTTTT. Encoded protein: CASSPRGSGSEKLFF.

This clone turned up a few times. The V call is TRBV29-1, the J call TRBJ1-1, with D perhaps matching TRBD1 (5 bases). Germline CDR1 is SQVTM and CDR2 is ANQGSEA. This CDR3 contains 14 residues. V was trimmed by 4 bases and J by 4 bases, leaving 16 bases between them. The CDR3 reads CSVASKVGGTEAFF. As DNA, the CDR3 is TGCAGCGTTGCCTCAAAAGTCGGGGGCACTGAAGCTTTCTTT.

This clone was picked up a small number of times. The chain recombines TRBV2 with TRBJ1-2; D is uncertain. V was pared by 3 bases and J by 0 bases, with 11 bases between. This CDR3 contains 15 residues. The germline V gene encodes CDR1 SNHLY and CDR2 FYNNEI. CDR3 DNA sequence: TGTGCCAGCAGTGAGGTCAGGCTTCCTAACTATGGCTACACCTTC. This sequence encodes CASSEVRLPNYGYTF.

V is TRBV7-9 and J is TRBJ1-1; D possibly corresponds to TRBD1 (6 bases). Germline V lookup: CDR1 SEHNR, CDR2 FQNEAQ (reference sequence). The V and J ends lost 3 bases and 4 bases respectively, with 12 bases between them. The CDR3 runs 14 residues. The CDR3 bases are TGTGCCAGCAGCTTCACAGGGTCAGGCACTGAAGCTTTCTTT. It specifies CASSFTGSGTEAFF.

This CDR3 reads CASSQEGGADRGRYEQYF. DNA for the CDR3: TGTGCCAGCAGCCAAGAGGGTGGGGCAGACAGGGGGAGGTACGAGCAGTACTTC. This sequence joins TRBV14 and TRBJ2-7; 9 bases line up with TRBD1. This CDR3 is built from 18 residues. V dropped 0 bases and J dropped 4; count of bases not matched to a gene: 13. Germline V gene data show CDR1 as SGHDN and CDR2 as FVKESK.

This clone has only a few counts. V and J are TRBV27 and TRBJ1-1; D is perhaps TRBD1 (5 bases). Germline V gene sequence: CDR1 MNHEY, CDR2 SMNVEV (reference sequence). This CDR3 is built from 14 residues. Trimming pared 2 bases from V and 14 bases from J, leaving 21 bases between. The CDR3 region is CASSLPLPSRGLFF. For the CDR3, the DNA is TGTGCCAGCAGTTTACCATTGCCCTCTCGGGGACTATTCTTT.

This clone was recorded a few times. CDR3 in amino acids: CASSLAFAGGFLSTDTQYF. The CDR3 bases are TGTGCCAGCAGCTTGGCCTTCGCGGGGGGATTCTTAAGCACAGATACGCAGTATTTT. J is TRBJ2-3 and V is TRBV5-6; 8 positions agree with TRBD2. The CDR3 sequence is 19 residues long. Looked up from germline, CDR1 is SGHDT and CDR2 is YYEEEE. J lost 0 bases, V lost 0 bases, and 12 bases had no gene match.

This clone was seen a handful of times. This CDR3 reads CASSFDRANTEAFF. In nucleotides, the CDR3 is TGTGCCAGCAGTTTCGACAGGGCGAACACTGAAGCTTTCTTT. The chain employs TRBV2 and TRBJ1-1; 7 bases align to TRBD1. J gave up 1 base and V 5 bases, and 4 bases lay outside the gene matches. The CDR3 contains 14 residues. The germline CDR1 and CDR2 sequences are SNHLY and FYNNEI.

This clone appeared a few times. The chain employs TRBV2 and TRBJ1-6, with D possibly matching TRBD1 (5 bases). Trimming removed 5 bases at V and 8 bases at J, with 13 bases between. Germline CDR1 is SNHLY and CDR2 is FYNNEI. There are 14 residues in the CDR3. In DNA form, the CDR3 reads TGTGCCAGCAGTTGGGACTACCCGGATTCACCCCTCCACTTT. Translation gives CASSWDYPDSPLHF. Complete variable domain (other parts from reference TRBV2 and TRBJ1-6): EPEVTQTPSHQVTQMGQEVILRCVPISNHLYFYWYRQILGQKVEFLVSFYNNEISEKSEIFDDQFSVERPDGSNFTLKIRSTKLEDSAMYFCASSWDYPDSPLHFGNGTRLTVT.

This sequence joins TRBV19 and TRBJ1-2, with 7 bases that match TRBD1. CDR3 size: 14 residues. Losses at the gene ends were 6 bases for V and 4 bases for J; bases not matched to a gene: 8. Germline values: CDR1 LNHDA, CDR2 SQIVND (reference sequence). The CDR3 nucleotides read TGTGCCAGTAGCAACAGGGGATCTTCCTATGGCTACACCTTC. It codes for CASSNRGSSYGYTF. Combining the CDR3 with reference TRBV19 and TRBJ1-2 gives the whole variable domain DGGITQSPKYLFRKEGQNVTLSCEQNLNHDAMYWYRQDPGQGLRLIYYSQIVNDFQKGDIAEGYSVSREKKESFPLTVTSAQKNPTAFYLCASSNRGSSYGYTFGSGTRLTVV.

The V call is TRBV5-4, the J call TRBJ2-3; 10 bases are a match to TRBD1. The V and J ends lost 4 bases and 1 base, in that order; junction bases with no gene match: 3. There are 15 residues in the CDR3. CDR1 and CDR2 (germline): SGHNT, YYREEE (reference sequence). CDR3 loop: CASSAGQGRTDTQYF. CDR3 coding DNA: TGTGCCAGCAGCGCGGGACAGGGGCGCACAGATACGCAGTATTTT. The full variable domain, completed using reference TRBV5-4 and TRBJ2-3, is ETGVTQSPTHLIKTRGQQVTLRCSSQSGHNTVSWYQQALGQGPQFIFQYYREEENGRGNFPPRFSGLQFPNYSSELNVNALELDDSALYLCASSAGQGRTDTQYFGPGTRLTVL.

V is TRBV5-1 and J is TRBJ1-4; D remains unclear. Germline lookup yields CDR1 SGHRS and CDR2 YFSETQ. V was clipped by 2 bases and J by 4 bases, with 12 bases between them. The CDR3 has 15 residues. In DNA, the CDR3 is TGCGCCAGCAGCTTCGTAAGGGAGCTTAATGAAAAACTGTTTTTT. This sequence encodes CASSFVRELNEKLFF.

In its sample, this clone was seen a few times. This chain joins TRBV6-5 and TRBJ2-3; tentatively, D is TRBD2 (6 bases). V gave up 6 bases and J gave up 4 bases, with 17 bases separating them. The germline V gene encodes CDR1 MNHEY and CDR2 SVGAGI. The CDR3 extends over 15 amino acids. The CDR3 nucleotides are TGTGCCAGCAGCTTCGGGGAGGCCCTCGCAGATACGCAGTATTTT. Protein sequence: CASSFGEALADTQYF.

This clone was found a few times. The V gene is TRBV4-3, the J gene TRBJ2-5; 7 nucleotides line up with TRBD2. The CDR3 totals 13 residues. With V trimmed by 4 bases and J by 5 bases, 4 bases remained unmatched. Germline loops: CDR1 LGHNA, CDR2 YSLEER. CDR3 sequence (DNA): TGCGCCAGCAGCCCGCGGGGGAGTGAGACCCAGTACTTC. Its translation is CASSPRGSETQYF.

This chain uses TRBV4-1 with TRBJ2-5; D ambiguous. The CDR3 loop spans 13 amino acids. Germline CDR1 is MGHRA and CDR2 is YSYEKL. Trimming cost V 4 bases and J 7 bases, with 13 bases left between them. The CDR3 sequence: CASSLVLYGTQYF. Here the CDR3 DNA reads TGCGCCAGCAGCCTGGTCCTATACGGGACCCAGTACTTC.

The V gene is TRBV5-1, the J gene TRBJ1-1; TRBD1 matches 7 bases. Trimming took 4 bases from V and 1 from J; bases not matched to a gene: 7. Germline CDR1 SGHRS, CDR2 YFSETQ. The CDR3 is 15 amino acids. The chain's CDR3 is CASSRDRVGNTEAFF. The CDR3 bases are TGCGCCAGCAGCCGAGACAGGGTTGGGAACACTGAAGCTTTCTTT.

This clone was detected a few times. V and J are TRBV7-2 and TRBJ1-3, with 8 bases identical to TRBD1. This CDR3 has 15 amino acids. The germline CDR1 and CDR2 sequences are SGHTA and FQGNSA. V was clipped by 1 base and J by 6 bases; unmatched bases: 5. The CDR3 protein is CASSLGQGLANTIYF. The CDR3 nucleotides are TGTGCCAGCAGCTTAGGACAGGGGCTAGCAAACACCATATATTTT.

This clone occurred a few times. This rearrangement joins TRBV9 to TRBJ1-1; 9 bases are shared with TRBD1. CDR1 is SGDLS and CDR2 is YYNGEE in the germline V gene. Unmatched junction bases numbered 1, after V lost 3 bases and J lost 1 base. This CDR3 is built from 14 residues. As DNA, the CDR3 is TGTGCCAGCAGCGCGGGACAGGGGAACACTGAAGCTTTCTTT. It yields the protein CASSAGQGNTEAFF.

Turning to this clone: The sample carries other DNA sequences with the same CDR3. This chain joins TRBV6-5 and TRBJ1-6, with D tentatively TRBD1 (5 bases). V was trimmed by 2 bases and J by 6 bases, leaving 11 bases between them. Per the germline V gene, CDR1 is MNHEY and CDR2 is SVGAGI. CDR3 length: 15 residues. The CDR3 coding sequence is TGTGCCAGCAGTTACCAGCGCGGGGGTAATTCACCCCTCCACTTT. Amino acids: CASSYQRGGNSPLHF.

This clone appeared a few times. The genes are TRBV6-1 and TRBJ1-1; possibly TRBD1 for D (5 bases). V lost 7 bases and J lost 0, with 12 bases in between. Germline lookup yields CDR1 MNHNS and CDR2 SASEGT. The CDR3 has 14 residues. The DNA of the CDR3 is TGTGCCAGCATAAGGGGCCGCCTGAACACTGAAGCTTTCTTT. Translation: CASIRGRLNTEAFF.

This clone was detected a few times. The DNA of the CDR3 is TGCAGCGTGGCCCCGGGGTTCACTAATGAAAAACTGTTTTTT. It is translated as CSVAPGFTNEKLFF. The gene calls are TRBV29-1 and TRBJ1-4; no clear D gene. This CDR3 is built from 14 residues. Trimming cost V 6 bases and J 2 bases, with 13 bases left between them. Germline values: CDR1 SQVTM, CDR2 ANQGSEA.

This clone was seen ten or more times. Here the CDR3 DNA reads TGTGCCAGCAGTGGACCGGGACTAGCGGGGGGCGGCGTCACCGGGGAGCTGTTTTTT. Translating it yields CASSGPGLAGGGVTGELFF. The V gene is TRBV6-1, the J gene TRBJ2-2; 15 bases fit TRBD2. Germline-derived CDR1 and CDR2 are MNHNS and SASEGT. With V trimmed by 4 bases and J by 4 bases, 10 bases remained unmatched. The length of the CDR3 is 19 residues.

CDR3 sequence: CASSSTPRGTNEKLFF. The CDR3 DNA sequence: TGCGCCAGCAGCTCGACACCCAGGGGAACTAATGAAAAACTGTTTTTT. The chain recombines TRBV5-1 with TRBJ1-4; TRBD1 might be the D (6 bases). The CDR3 is 16 amino acids. V lost 3 bases to trimming and J lost 1 base, with 13 bases between them. Germline CDR1 and CDR2: SGHRS and YFSETQ.

CDR3 nucleotides: TGTGCCAGCAGCTACAAAACCGAGACTAATGAGCAGTTCTTC. This codes for CASSYKTETNEQFF. The V and J genes are TRBV7-2 and TRBJ2-1; D gene ambiguous. The ends were cut back, 4 bases at V and 7 bases at J, with 14 bases in the middle. CDR1 is SGHTA and CDR2 is FQGNSA in the germline V gene. The CDR3 extends over 14 amino acids.

This clone was seen a few times. V and J are TRBV7-2 and TRBJ2-7; D is unclear. This CDR3 spans 13 amino acids. V dropped 6 bases and J dropped 7 bases, with 16 bases sitting between them. The V gene's germline CDR1 is SGHTA and CDR2 FQGNSA. The CDR3 reads CASSRGQTEEQYF. CDR3 bases: TGTGCCAGCAGTCGCGGCCAGACTGAAGAGCAGTACTTC.

The rearrangement links TRBV9 to TRBJ2-2; 7 nucleotides match TRBD2. Germline CDR1 SGDLS, CDR2 YYNGEE. With V trimmed by 0 bases and J by 0 bases, 5 bases remained unmatched. CDR3 length equals 17 residues. CDR3: CASSVGEGRSNTGELFF. DNA for the CDR3: TGTGCCAGCAGCGTAGGGGAGGGGAGATCGAACACCGGGGAGCTGTTTTTT.

This clone was observed a few times. The J gene is TRBJ2-3, the V gene TRBV28, with 11 bases identical to TRBD2. CDR3 length: 17 amino acids. The germline V gene encodes CDR1 MDHEN and CDR2 SYDVKM. The junction had 10 bases not matched to a gene; V was cut back by 8 bases and J by 0 bases. The CDR3 DNA follows: TGTGCCAGCGGTAGCGGGGGGGCCGTTGGTAGCACAGATACGCAGTATTTT. Its protein product is CASGSGGAVGSTDTQYF.

This clone was observed a handful of times. J is TRBJ1-4 and V is TRBV5-5; possibly TRBD1 for D (5 bases). V shed 4 bases and J shed 5 bases, with 9 bases lying between them. CDR1 and CDR2 from the germline V gene are SGHKS and YYEKEE (reference sequence). CDR3 length: 13 amino acids. DNA of the CDR3: TGTGCCAGCAGCAGCGACAGCAATGAAAAACTGTTTTTT. Its protein product is CASSSDSNEKLFF.